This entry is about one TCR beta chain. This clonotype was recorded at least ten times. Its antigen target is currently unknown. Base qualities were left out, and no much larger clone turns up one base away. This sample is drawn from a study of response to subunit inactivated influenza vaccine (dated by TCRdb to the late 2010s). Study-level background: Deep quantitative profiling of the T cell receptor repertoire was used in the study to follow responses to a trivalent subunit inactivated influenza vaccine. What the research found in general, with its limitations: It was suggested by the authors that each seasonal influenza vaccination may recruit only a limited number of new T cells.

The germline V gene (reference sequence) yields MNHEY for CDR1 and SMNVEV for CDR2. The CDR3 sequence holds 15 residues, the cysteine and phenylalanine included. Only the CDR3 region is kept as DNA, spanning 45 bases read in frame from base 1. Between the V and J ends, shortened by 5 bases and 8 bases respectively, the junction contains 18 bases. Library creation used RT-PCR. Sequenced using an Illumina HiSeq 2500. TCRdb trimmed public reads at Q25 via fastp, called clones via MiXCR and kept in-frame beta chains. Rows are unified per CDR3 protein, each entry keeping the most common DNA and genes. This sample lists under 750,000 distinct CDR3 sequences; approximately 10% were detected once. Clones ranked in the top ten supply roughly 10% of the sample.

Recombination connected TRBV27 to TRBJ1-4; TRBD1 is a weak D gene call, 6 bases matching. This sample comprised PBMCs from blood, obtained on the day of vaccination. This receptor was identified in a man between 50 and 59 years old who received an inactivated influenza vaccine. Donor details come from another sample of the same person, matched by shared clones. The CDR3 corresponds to CASSLTGINLEKLFF. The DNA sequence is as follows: TGTGCCAGCAGTCTTACAGGGATAAATCTCGAAAAACTGTTTTTT.